The source of this TCR beta chain is a study of response to subunit inactivated influenza vaccine. Study-level points and caveats: A suggestion made by the authors is that each seasonal influenza vaccination recruits few new T cells.

TCRdb re-called the RT-PCR reads through MiXCR, storing one row per CDR3 protein. Of roughly 650,000 distinct CDR3 sequences listed, about 15% are singletons. CDR3 length: 16 residues. Unmatched junction bases numbered 8, after V lost 5 bases and J lost 2 bases. This clonotype was observed a few times. Antigen: not known. The sequence was collected from a man in his fifties who received an inactivated influenza vaccine. The chain recombines TRBV12-3 or TRBV12-4 with TRBJ2-1; 8 positions match TRBD2. Sequenced here: PBMCs from blood, sampled approximately 13 days after vaccination. This chain's CDR3 is CASSKLSGIAYNEQFF. CDR3 nucleotide sequence: TGTGCCAGCAGTAAACTTAGCGGGATCGCCTACAATGAGCAGTTCTTC.